This note documents a single T cell receptor (beta chain) sequence. This sample was taken from a study of blood T cell repertoires in COVID-19. Study as a whole: The origin of the acute and convalescent COVID-19 samples was the United States, Italy and Spain.

The V and J ends lost 0 bases and 2 bases respectively, with 14 bases between them. This CDR3 has 18 amino acids. In germline, CDR1 is LGHNA, CDR2 YSLEER. The table came from immunoSEQ multiplex PCR; TCRdb's copy has only in-frame clones and leaves some out. The table includes about 82,000 clones, 81% detected once. Sample: peripheral blood. The sequence came from an older man with acute or convalescent COVID-19. The chain recombines TRBV4-3 with TRBJ1-6; D gene uncertain. The DNA of the CDR3 is TGCGCCAGCAGCCAAGATGATCAGGCCCGGCCCTATAATTCACCCCTCCACTTT. Translating gives CASSQDDQARPYNSPLHF.